This TCR beta chain was identified in a study of T cells in Graves' hyperthyroidism and ophthalmopathy (dated by TCRdb to between 2018 and 2020). Turning to the overall study: Peripheral blood was collected at initial diagnosis, before any treatment. To identify distinguishing TCR V-J signatures, a discovery cohort of around 100 patients was used, comprising 40 to 45 with Graves' ophthalmopathy and 57 with stable Graves' hyperthyroidism. Prospective prediction of ophthalmopathy was tested in an independent validation cohort of 18 hyperthyroidism patients and 17 patients who later progressed to ophthalmopathy. The approximately 100 discovery patients were divided at random into training and test sets in a 7:3 ratio. Thyroid tissue and blood T-cell repertoires from more than 5 Graves' hyperthyroidism patients were also compared in the study. Once sampling was done, hyperthyroidism patients were given methimazole at a starting dose of 30 mg daily, whereas ophthalmopathy patients were given high-dose intravenous methylprednisolone. The paper describes TCR Vbeta CDR3 sequencing of 140 or so peripheral blood samples, made up of roughly 45 ophthalmopathy patients, around 78 hyperthyroidism patients and roughly 17 progressor patients.

The TCR beta CDR3 regions were amplified from RNA transcripts. For the first round of RT-PCR on the TCR CDR3, the HTBI primer set was used together with the Qiagen OneStep RT-PCR kit. The libraries were constructed in a second round of multiplex PCR and then size-selected and purified. The libraries were sequenced on an Illumina HiSeq2000 using paired-end 100 bp reads. Per the authors' processing: SOAPnuke was used to process the raw data, throwing out any read that contained adapters or uncalled bases, had a mean Phred below 15, or lacked an exact constant-primer or identifier match. COPE v1.2.5 was used to merge high-quality paired reads, and clonotypes were defined as unique nucleotide sequences. MiTCR v1.1 was used to align clonotypes to the IMGT TRBV, TRBD and TRBJ reference segments. The analysis was restricted to V-J combinations with a frequency above 0.0001, which together covered 99% to 99.2% of the repertoires. The TCS score was defined as F50 (clonal expansion) divided by E x V (chaos), with BLOSUM62-based TCRdist calculated between CDR3 peptides within each V-J. Welch's t-statistics and random forest reduced some 510 V-J features to about 12, which were used in a naive Bayes classifier (R e1071). TCRdb reanalyzed the raw reads on its own, using fastp at Q25 for trimming and MiXCR for clone calling, and kept in-frame beta chains. Identical CDR3 protein sequences are pooled into one entry, listed with their most common genes and DNA. The V and J calls follow TCRdb's processing rather than the paper's. This sample lists around 600,000 distinct CDR3 sequences; approximately 14% were detected once. 12% of the sample comes from the top ten.

At the junction V is shortened by 2 bases and J by 4 bases, with 14 bases in between. Looking up the germline V gene yields CDR1 SNHLY and CDR2 FYNNEI. Including cysteine and phenylalanine, the CDR3 has 15 amino acids. This entry keeps only the CDR3 DNA: 45 bases, framed from base 1. This clonotype appeared many times. Its antigen target is currently unknown. No base qualities exist here, and no much larger clone lies one base off it. Moderately to severely active disease, a Clinical Activity Score of at least 3, a NOSPECS grade of at least 4, and a duration under 3 months were present in ophthalmopathy patients. Any patient with an uncontrolled infection, another autoimmune disease, pregnancy or lactation was excluded. Diagnoses relied on clinical symptoms, serum thyroxine and TRAb, thyroid ultrasound and orbital computed tomography. PBMCs were isolated from roughly 10 ml of fresh peripheral blood by Ficoll-Paque density gradient centrifugation. Total RNA was extracted with Trizol reagent, and quality was checked on an Agilent 2100 Bioanalyzer.

What the study reported, not specific to this receptor: Sample size was not statistically predetermined, and investigators were not blinded to group allocation. In validation, progression to ophthalmopathy was predicted by the model with roughly 71% sensitivity and 72.22% specificity, a median of approximately 6.5 months before onset. Ophthalmopathy was separated from stable hyperthyroidism by a 13 V-J signature model, with approximately 85% sensitivity and about 81% specificity obtained in cross-validation and 80%/75% obtained in testing. Most expanded thyroid clonotypes (frequency above 0.001) were also detected in blood, suggesting blood repertoires may reflect thyroid immune responses.

Sequencing input: blood. This receptor was identified in a woman aged 50 to 65 with Graves' ophthalmopathy. Recombination connected TRBV2 to TRBJ1-1, with an unclear D gene assignment. Here the CDR3 is given as CASSEFWREGTEAFF. The bases are TGTGCCAGCAGTGAATTTTGGCGGGAGGGCACTGAAGCTTTCTTT.